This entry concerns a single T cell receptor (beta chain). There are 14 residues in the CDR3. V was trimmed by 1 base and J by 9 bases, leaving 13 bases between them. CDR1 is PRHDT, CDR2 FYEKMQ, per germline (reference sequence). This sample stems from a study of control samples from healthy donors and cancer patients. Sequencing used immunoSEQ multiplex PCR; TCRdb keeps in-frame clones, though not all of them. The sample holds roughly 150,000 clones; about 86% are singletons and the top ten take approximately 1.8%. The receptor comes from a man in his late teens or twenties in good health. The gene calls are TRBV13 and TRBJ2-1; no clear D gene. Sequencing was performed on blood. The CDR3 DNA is TGTGCCAGCAGCTTAGCCGACTCGAGAGGTGAGCAGTTCTTC. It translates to CASSLADSRGEQFF.